This entry lists 20 T cell receptor beta chains sequenced from one sample in a study of T cell responses to AZD1222 COVID-19 vaccine. Some clones are missing from TCRdb's copy, which holds only in-frame ones; the method was immunoSEQ multiplex PCR. The sample lists 75,000 to 100,000 clones, 85% to 90% occurring once. This sample comprised peripheral blood, obtained on day 0 of AZD1222 vaccination. These receptor sequences come from an adult in good health.

The genes are TRBV30 and TRBJ1-2; tentative D call: TRBD1 (6 bases). Trimming cost V 7 bases and J 4 bases, with 10 bases left between them. CDR1 and CDR2 from the germline V gene are GTSNPN and SVGIG (reference sequence). The CDR3 is made up of 11 amino acids. CDR3 residues: CAFKGGYGYTF. In DNA, the CDR3 is TGTGCCTTTAAGGGGGGCTATGGCTACACCTTC. The full variable domain, its missing parts supplied by reference TRBV30 and TRBJ1-2, is SQTIHQWPATLVQPVGSPLSLECTVEGTSNPNLYWYRQAAGRGLQLLFYSVGIGQISSEVPQNLSASRPQDRQFILSSKKLLLSDSGFYLCAFKGGYGYTFGSGTRLTVV.

The chain couples TRBV18 to TRBJ1-1; 8 nucleotides align to TRBD1. Germline lookup yields CDR1 KGHSH and CDR2 LQKENI. With V trimmed by 4 bases and J by 4 bases, 11 bases remained unmatched. The CDR3 is 16 residues long. CDR3 sequence: CASSRSQGVKGTEAFF. As DNA, the CDR3 is TGTGCCAGCTCACGCTCACAGGGGGTAAAGGGCACTGAAGCTTTCTTT.

V gene TRBV18 combines with J gene TRBJ1-1; D may be TRBD1 (6 bases). This CDR3 comprises 16 residues. Looked up from germline, CDR1 is KGHSH and CDR2 is LQKENI. V gave up 4 bases and J gave up 0 bases, with 15 bases separating them. The CDR3 sequence: CASSLLDAGVNTEAFF. CDR3 nucleotides: TGTGCCAGCTCACTCCTTGACGCAGGGGTGAACACTGAAGCTTTCTTT.

In its sample, this clone was seen once. This rearrangement joins TRBV30 to TRBJ2-2; D gene ambiguous. Germline values: CDR1 GTSNPN, CDR2 SVGIG (reference sequence). The CDR3 covers 12 residues. V was shortened by 2 bases and J by 6 bases, with 7 bases between the two germline ends. The CDR3: CAWSPVPGELFF. CDR3 coding DNA: TGTGCCTGGAGTCCCGTCCCCGGGGAGCTGTTTTTT. The variable domain in full, completed from reference TRBV30 and TRBJ2-2, reads SQTIHQWPATLVQPVGSPLSLECTVEGTSNPNLYWYRQAAGRGLQLLFYSVGIGQISSEVPQNLSASRPQDRQFILSSKKLLLSDSGFYLCAWSPVPGELFFGEGSRLTVL.

J is TRBJ1-2 and V is TRBV27, with TRBD1 as a possible D gene (5 bases). The CDR3 covers 14 residues. Trimming removed 0 bases at V and 6 bases at J, with 11 bases between. The germline CDR1 and CDR2 sequences are MNHEY and SMNVEV (reference sequence). CDR3 sequence: CASSLSQGGNGYTF. For the CDR3, the DNA is TGTGCCAGCAGTTTATCCCAGGGAGGAAATGGCTACACCTTC.

The chain carries TRBV15 and TRBJ2-2; 10 bases are a match to TRBD2. V lost 0 bases, J lost 8 bases, and 6 bases stayed unmatched. Germline V gene sequence: CDR1 LNHNV, CDR2 YYDKDF (reference sequence). The CDR3 spans 16 residues. In nucleotides, the CDR3 is TGTGCCACCAGCAGAGAGGGTAGCGGGAGGTCTGGGGAGCTGTTTTTT. The encoded protein is CATSREGSGRSGELFF.

This clone was detected only a few times. The chain employs TRBV6-5 and TRBJ1-6; the match to TRBD1 covers 7 bases. Germline loops: CDR1 MNHEY, CDR2 SVGAGI. The CDR3 covers 15 residues. The ends lost 4 bases at V and 3 bases at J; junction bases unmatched: 3. In nucleotides, the CDR3 is TGTGCCAGCAGTTCTACAGGGGACTATAATTCACCCCTCCACTTT. It specifies CASSSTGDYNSPLHF.

This sequence joins TRBV20-1 and TRBJ1-6; D is unresolved. V was shortened by 3 bases and J by 8 bases, with 5 bases between the two germline ends. The length of the CDR3 is 11 residues. CDR1 is DFQATT, CDR2 SNEGSKA, per germline (reference sequence). The CDR3 spells CSASGDSPLHF. CDR3 sequence (DNA): TGCAGTGCTAGCGGGGATTCACCCCTCCACTTT.

The V call is TRBV4-2, the J call TRBJ2-7; 8 bases are shared with TRBD2. Trimming took 4 bases from V and 1 from J; bases not matched to a gene: 3. Germline CDR1 and CDR2: LGHNA and YNFKEQ. The CDR3 is 14 amino acids. This CDR3 reads CASSPQRESYEQYF. CDR3 sequence (DNA): TGTGCCAGCAGCCCCCAGCGGGAGTCCTACGAGCAGTACTTC.

This chain connects TRBV25-1 to TRBJ1-6; 10 bases match TRBD1. The germline V gene has CDR1 MGHDK and CDR2 SYGVNS. Trimming took 4 bases from V and 8 from J; bases not matched to a gene: 8. CDR3 length: 16 amino acids. DNA of the CDR3: TGTGCCAGCAGTGCCCCCATGACAGGGGGCTATTCACCCCTCCACTTT. Protein sequence: CASSAPMTGGYSPLHF. The full variable domain, its missing parts supplied by reference TRBV25-1 and TRBJ1-6, is EADIYQTPRYLVIGTGKKITLECSQTMGHDKMYWYQQDPGMELHLIHYSYGVNSTEKGDLSSESTVSRIRTEHFPLTLESARPSHTSQYLCASSAPMTGGYSPLHFGNGTRLTVT.

This chain uses TRBV27 with TRBJ2-7; TRBD2 matches at 11 bases. The junction had 11 bases not matched to a gene; V was cut back by 5 bases and J by 2 bases. Looked up from germline, CDR1 is MNHEY and CDR2 is SMNVEV (reference sequence). The CDR3 totals 17 residues. The CDR3 protein is CASSPGTSGQWAYEQYF. The CDR3 nucleotides read TGTGCCAGCAGTCCAGGGACTAGCGGCCAGTGGGCCTACGAGCAGTACTTC.

The chain employs TRBV28 and TRBJ2-6, with D possibly matching TRBD2 (6 bases). The germline CDR1 and CDR2 sequences are MDHEN and SYDVKM. Trimming shortened V by 7 bases and J by 1 base, and 11 bases separated the two germline ends. The CDR3 is 15 residues long. CDR3 protein: CASMEGSSGANVLTF. In DNA form, the CDR3 reads TGTGCCAGCATGGAGGGAAGTTCTGGGGCCAACGTCCTGACTTTC.

The gene calls are TRBV19 and TRBJ1-5; D is uncertain. Germline CDR1 reads LNHDA; CDR2 reads SQIVND (reference sequence). CDR3 size: 14 residues. V lost 9 bases, J lost 0 bases, and 12 bases lay in between. Here the CDR3 DNA reads TGTGCCAGCTTGATGGCCTATAGCAATCAGCCCCAGCATTTT. Translation gives CASLMAYSNQPQHF.

This clone was recorded once. The CDR3 is CASSKAGQRRRTQETQYF. Here the CDR3 DNA reads TGTGCCAGCAGCAAAGCGGGGCAACGACGGCGGACCCAAGAGACCCAGTACTTC. J is TRBJ2-5 and V is TRBV21-1; the D call TRBD1 from the table was never checked on the DNA. TRBV21-1 is flagged as a pseudogene. This CDR3 is 18 amino acids long.

The table lists this clone with a count of one. The J gene is TRBJ2-7, the V gene TRBV3-1 (or the pseudogene TRBV3-2), with D hard to call. The V end was cut by 0 bases, the J end by 4 bases, with 4 bases between. CDR1 and CDR2 from the germline V gene are LGHDT and YNNKEL (reference sequence). The CDR3 sequence is 12 residues long. As DNA, the CDR3 is TGTGCCAGCAGCCAAGATTTATACGAGCAGTACTTC. This codes for CASSQDLYEQYF.

Concerning this clone: At one of its ends the junction is not consistent with the germline gene, which may arise from a read error. This chain uses TRBV7-7 with TRBJ2-2; no clear D gene. Germline values: CDR1 SSHAT, CDR2 FNYEAQ (reference sequence). The CDR3 is 13 amino acids. The DNA for the CDR3 is TGTGCTAGCAGCAAGGGGAACACCGGGGAGCTGTTTTTT. It encodes CASSKGNTGELFF.

This sequence joins TRBV7-9 and TRBJ1-2, with a weak D call TRBD1 (6 bases). The CDR3 covers 16 residues. From germline, CDR1 is SEHNR and CDR2 FQNEAQ (reference sequence). The V and J ends lost 2 bases and 7 bases respectively, with 20 bases between them. The CDR3: CASSLWSAGAVGGYTF. The CDR3 nucleotides are TGTGCCAGCAGCTTATGGTCGGCAGGGGCGGTTGGTGGCTACACCTTC.

V is TRBV19 and J is TRBJ2-2, with D possibly matching TRBD1 (5 bases). The germline V gene has CDR1 LNHDA and CDR2 SQIVND (reference sequence). The CDR3 covers 15 residues. Deletions cut 5 bases from V and 1 base from J, with 11 bases between. CDR3: CASSHLDRNTGELFF. DNA of the CDR3: TGTGCCAGTAGTCACCTCGACAGGAACACCGGGGAGCTGTTTTTT.

This chain uses TRBV19 with TRBJ2-3; D call uncertain. The CDR3 spans 14 residues. Germline V gene lookup returns CDR1 LNHDA and CDR2 SQIVND (reference sequence). Trimming took off 2 bases at V and 5 bases at J, with 11 bases between the two ends. DNA of the CDR3: TGTGCCAGTAGTATACGAAGAGGAGAAGATACGCAGTATTTT. It is translated as CASSIRRGEDTQYF.

The chain couples TRBV19 to TRBJ2-1; D remains unclear. Between the trimmed V and J ends, which lost 5 bases and 2 bases, there was a span of 4 bases. The CDR3 spans 12 residues. The V gene's germline CDR1 is LNHDA and CDR2 SQIVND (reference sequence). This CDR3 reads CASSPAYNEQFF. The CDR3 DNA is TGTGCCAGTAGTCCGGCCTACAATGAGCAGTTCTTC.